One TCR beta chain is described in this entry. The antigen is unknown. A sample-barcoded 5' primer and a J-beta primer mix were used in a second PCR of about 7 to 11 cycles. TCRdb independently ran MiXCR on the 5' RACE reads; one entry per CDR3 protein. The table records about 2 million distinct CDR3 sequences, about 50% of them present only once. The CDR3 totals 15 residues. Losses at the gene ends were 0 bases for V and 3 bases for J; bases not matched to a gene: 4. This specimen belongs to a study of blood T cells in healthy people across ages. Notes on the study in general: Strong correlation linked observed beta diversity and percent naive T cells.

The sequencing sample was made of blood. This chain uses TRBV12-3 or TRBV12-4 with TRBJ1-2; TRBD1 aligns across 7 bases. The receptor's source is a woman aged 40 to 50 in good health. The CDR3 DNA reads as TGTGCCAGCAGTTTAGCCCCCCAGGGGGACTATGGCTACACCTTC. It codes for CASSLAPQGDYGYTF.